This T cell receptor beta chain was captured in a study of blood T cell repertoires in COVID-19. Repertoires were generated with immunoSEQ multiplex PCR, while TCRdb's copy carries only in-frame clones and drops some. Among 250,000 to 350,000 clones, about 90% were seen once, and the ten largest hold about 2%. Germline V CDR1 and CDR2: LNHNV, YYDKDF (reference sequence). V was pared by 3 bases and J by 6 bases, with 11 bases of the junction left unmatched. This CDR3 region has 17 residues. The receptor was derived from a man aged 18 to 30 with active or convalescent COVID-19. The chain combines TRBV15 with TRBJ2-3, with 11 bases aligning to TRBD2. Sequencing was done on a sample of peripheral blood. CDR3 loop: CATSRSLAGGPEDTQYF. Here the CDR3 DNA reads TGTGCCACCAGCAGGTCGCTAGCGGGAGGCCCAGAGGATACGCAGTATTTT.